The 14 T cell receptor beta chains given below trace back to one sample, sequenced in a study of Ad26.COV2.S vaccination and SARS-CoV-2 variants. Repertoires were generated with immunoSEQ multiplex PCR, while TCRdb's copy carries only in-frame clones and drops some. This sample carries some 180,000 clones, around 88% of them seen once, and the ten largest clones take 5% to 6.5%. The sample was peripheral blood, taken after recovery from COVID-19. Receptors were obtained from a human donor who had recovered from COVID-19.

This rearrangement joins TRBV6-5 to TRBJ2-5; 8 positions agree with TRBD2. The trim removed 5 bases at V and 3 bases at J, leaving 8 bases unmatched. The CDR3 has 15 residues. Per the germline V gene, CDR1 is MNHEY and CDR2 is SVGAGI. As DNA, the CDR3 is TGTGCCAGCAGTCCGGGACTAGATATAAAAGAGACCCAGTACTTC. Translating it yields CASSPGLDIKETQYF.

V gene TRBV19 combines with J gene TRBJ1-1, with D unclear. Germline V gene sequence: CDR1 LNHDA, CDR2 SQIVND (reference sequence). The CDR3 is made up of 15 amino acids. The germline V and J ends were trimmed by 5 bases and 0 bases, with 13 bases remaining between them. CDR3 bases: TGTGCCAGTAGTTTCGGACGGGGAATGAACACTGAAGCTTTCTTT. This gives the protein CASSFGRGMNTEAFF.

V and J are TRBV5-4 and TRBJ2-2; a weak D match, TRBD2 (5 bases). CDR1 and CDR2 (germline): SGHNT, YYREEE (reference sequence). Trimming took 5 bases from V and 1 from J, leaving 21 bases between them. The CDR3 runs to 18 residues. In DNA form, the CDR3 reads TGTGCCAGCAGTTTCCTCTACTCTAGCCAATTGAACACCGGGGAGCTGTTTTTT. Translation gives CASSFLYSSQLNTGELFF.

This chain links TRBV6-5 with TRBJ2-3; 8 nucleotides line up with TRBD2. The trim removed 6 bases at V and 2 bases at J, leaving 4 bases unmatched. There are 14 residues in the CDR3. Germline V gene lookup returns CDR1 MNHEY and CDR2 SVGAGI. The CDR3 sequence: CASRLAGLTDTQYF. The CDR3 nucleotides read TGTGCCAGCAGGTTAGCGGGACTCACAGATACGCAGTATTTT.

V and J are TRBV5-1 and TRBJ2-3; D is perhaps TRBD1 or TRBD2 (5 bases each). V gave up 3 bases and J gave up 2 bases, with 13 bases separating them. The CDR3 consists of 15 residues. CDR1 and CDR2 from the germline V gene are SGHRS and YFSETQ. The CDR3 loop reads CASSSGDLTTDTQYF. The CDR3 nucleotides read TGCGCCAGCAGCTCCGGGGACCTCACCACAGATACGCAGTATTTT. Looking up the rest from reference TRBV5-1 and TRBJ2-3 gives the full variable domain: KAGVTQTPRYLIKTRGQQVTLSCSPISGHRSVSWYQQTPGQGLQFLFEYFSETQRNKGNFPGRFSGRQFSNSRSEMNVSTLELGDSALYLCASSSGDLTTDTQYFGPGTRLTVL.

V gene TRBV6-6 combines with J gene TRBJ2-7; 7 bases are a match to TRBD1. V lost 7 bases and J lost 2; bases outside the gene matches: 8. This CDR3 comprises 14 residues. CDR1 is MNHNY and CDR2 is SVGAGI in the germline V gene (reference sequence). CDR3 protein: CASNQYRGTYEQYF. The CDR3 DNA sequence: TGTGCCAGCAACCAATACAGGGGCACCTACGAGCAGTACTTC.

The chain combines TRBV7-3 with TRBJ2-5; tentative D call: TRBD1 (6 bases). The CDR3 consists of 13 residues. With 2 bases removed from V and 5 bases from J, the gap between germline ends came to 9 bases. CDR1 and CDR2 (germline): SGHTA, FQGTGA. The CDR3 DNA reads TGTGCCAGCAGCTTAGGGACACCGGAGACCCAGTACTTC. It translates to CASSLGTPETQYF. Based on the CDR3 plus reference TRBV7-3 and TRBJ2-5, the full variable domain is GAGVSQTPSNKVTEKGKYVELRCDPISGHTALYWYRQSLGQGPEFLIYFQGTGAADDSGLPNDRFFAVRPEGSVSTLKIQRTERGDSAVYLCASSLGTPETQYFGPGTRLLVL.

J is TRBJ1-4 and V is TRBV18; no definite D call. V gave up 6 bases and J gave up 0 bases, with 11 bases separating them. Germline assignment: CDR1 KGHSH and CDR2 LQKENI. The CDR3 has 15 residues. As DNA, the CDR3 is TGTGCCAGCTCGCCCCTCGAGGCAACTAATGAAAAACTGTTTTTT. It is translated as CASSPLEATNEKLFF.

This chain joins TRBV6-6 and TRBJ1-5; TRBD1 is a possible D gene (6 bases). CDR3 size: 15 residues. With 6 bases removed from V and 0 bases from J, the gap between germline ends came to 12 bases. Germline V gives CDR1 MNHNY, CDR2 SVGAGI (reference sequence). The CDR3 DNA reads TGTGCCAGCAGGCTGAACAGGGCTAGCAATCAGCCCCAGCATTTT. It encodes CASRLNRASNQPQHF.

The CDR3 loop reads CASTKGWGSYNEQFF. The DNA for the CDR3 is TGTGCCAGCACCAAAGGGTGGGGCTCCTACAATGAGCAGTTCTTC. The chain joins TRBV6-5 to TRBJ2-1, with D unclear. V was pared by 7 bases and J by 0 bases, with 13 bases between. The length of the CDR3 is 15 residues. Per germline, CDR1 MNHEY and CDR2 SVGAGI.

This clone has just one count. V and J are TRBV7-9 and TRBJ2-3, with 14 bases lining up with TRBD2. V lost 6 bases and J lost 4; bases outside the gene matches: 6. Germline V gives CDR1 SEHNR, CDR2 FQNEAQ (reference sequence). This CDR3 contains 16 residues. The CDR3 sequence is CASSPRGLAGADTQYF. The CDR3 DNA follows: TGTGCCAGCAGTCCGAGGGGACTAGCGGGGGCAGATACGCAGTATTTT.

The J gene is TRBJ1-6, the V gene TRBV2, with unresolved D. Trimming removed 10 bases at V and 11 bases at J, with 18 bases between. The CDR3 loop spans 13 amino acids. Germline V gene data show CDR1 as SNHLY and CDR2 as FYNNEI. CDR3 amino acids: CATLWEGSTPLHF. CDR3 bases: TGTGCCACCCTGTGGGAGGGTAGTACACCCCTCCACTTT. Full variable domain (missing parts from reference TRBV2 and TRBJ1-6): EPEVTQTPSHQVTQMGQEVILRCVPISNHLYFYWYRQILGQKVEFLVSFYNNEISEKSEIFDDQFSVERPDGSNFTLKIRSTKLEDSAMYFCATLWEGSTPLHFGNGTRLTVT.

The V and J genes are TRBV29-1 and TRBJ1-2; D may be TRBD1 (5 bases). The CDR3 extends over 12 amino acids. V gave up 7 bases and J gave up 1 base, with 10 bases separating them. Germline CDR1 SQVTM, CDR2 ANQGSEA. CDR3 region: CSGLDSNYGYTF. The CDR3 nucleotides read TGCAGCGGCCTAGACAGTAACTATGGCTACACCTTC.

The chain uses TRBV12-3 or TRBV12-4 and TRBJ2-5; perhaps TRBD1 as D (6 bases). This CDR3 is built from 12 residues. Trimming shortened V by 6 bases and J by 10 bases, and 15 bases separated the two germline ends. CDR3 loop: CASSYGDIGQYF. The CDR3 nucleotides read TGTGCCAGCAGCTACGGGGACATCGGCCAGTACTTC.